This T cell receptor beta chain stems from a study of blood T cells in healthy people across ages. Across the study: With template switching, about one barcoded beta molecule was captured per two T cells.

Germline V CDR1 and CDR2: LGHDT, YNNKEL (reference sequence). CDR3 length: 16 amino acids. Trimming removed 1 base from V and 3 bases from J; junction bases left unmatched: 8. Sample-barcoded 5' priming and a J-beta primer mix drove a second PCR of roughly 7 to 11 cycles. TCRdb passed the 5' RACE reads through MiXCR, listing each CDR3 protein once. Of over 450,000 distinct CDR3 sequences in the sample, about 24% were seen once. This sample was shared with a second study, whose subject was T cells of mothers and their children. That publication notes: TCR recombination output is shaped by thymic selection similarly in related and unrelated pairs.

V gene TRBV3-1 combines with J gene TRBJ1-1, with 7 bases that match TRBD1. The source of this sequence is a boy aged 5-17 years in good health. What was sequenced was blood. CDR3 nucleotides: TGTGCCAGCAGCCAAGGAGTCGACAGGGTGGACACTGAAGCTTTCTTT. Amino acids: CASSQGVDRVDTEAFF.